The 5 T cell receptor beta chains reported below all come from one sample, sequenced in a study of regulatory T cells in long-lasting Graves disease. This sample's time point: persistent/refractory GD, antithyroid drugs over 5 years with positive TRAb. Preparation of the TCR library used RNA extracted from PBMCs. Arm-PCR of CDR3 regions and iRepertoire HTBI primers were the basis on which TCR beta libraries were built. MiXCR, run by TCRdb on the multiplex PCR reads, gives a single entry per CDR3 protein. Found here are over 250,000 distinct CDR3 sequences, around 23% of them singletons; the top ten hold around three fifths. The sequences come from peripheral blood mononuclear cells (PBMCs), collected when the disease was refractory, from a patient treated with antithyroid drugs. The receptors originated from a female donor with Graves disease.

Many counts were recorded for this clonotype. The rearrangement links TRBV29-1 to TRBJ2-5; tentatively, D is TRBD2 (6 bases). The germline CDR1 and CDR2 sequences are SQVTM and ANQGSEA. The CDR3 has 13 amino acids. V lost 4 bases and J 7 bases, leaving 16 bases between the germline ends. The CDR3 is CSVVGRGETTQYF. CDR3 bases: TGCAGCGTTGTAGGGCGCGGGGAGACGACCCAGTACTTC.

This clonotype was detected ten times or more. The chain's CDR3 is CASSPHPAPSGRSYEQYF. CDR3 DNA: TGTGCCAGCAGTCCACACCCGGCCCCTAGCGGCCGGTCCTACGAGCAGTACTTC. The chain employs TRBV28 and TRBJ2-7, with 7 positions matching TRBD2. Germline-derived CDR1 and CDR2 are MDHEN and SYDVKM. The junction had 17 bases not matched to a gene; V was cut back by 5 bases and J by 1 base. This CDR3 comprises 18 residues.

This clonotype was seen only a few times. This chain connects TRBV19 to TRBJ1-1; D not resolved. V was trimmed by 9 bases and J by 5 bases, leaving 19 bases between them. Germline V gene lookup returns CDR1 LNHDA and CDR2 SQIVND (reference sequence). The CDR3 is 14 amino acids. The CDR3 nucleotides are TGTGCCAGCCACACACCCGCGGCGGGGACTGAAGCTTTCTTT. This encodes CASHTPAAGTEAFF.

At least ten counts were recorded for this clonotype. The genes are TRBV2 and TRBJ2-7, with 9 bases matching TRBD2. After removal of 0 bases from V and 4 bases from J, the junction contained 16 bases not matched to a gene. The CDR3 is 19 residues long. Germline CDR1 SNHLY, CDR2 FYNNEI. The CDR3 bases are TGTGCCAGCAGTGAAGCGCGGCCGCTAGCGGGGCCAGGGGATTACGAGCAGTACTTC. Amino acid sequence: CASSEARPLAGPGDYEQYF.

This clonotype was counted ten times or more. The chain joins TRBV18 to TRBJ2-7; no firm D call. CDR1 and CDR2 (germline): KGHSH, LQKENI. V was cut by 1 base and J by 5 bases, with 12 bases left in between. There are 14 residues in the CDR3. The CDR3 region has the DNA TGTGCCAGCTCACCACGGCTAGGGAAGGACGAGCAGTACTTC. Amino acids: CASSPRLGKDEQYF. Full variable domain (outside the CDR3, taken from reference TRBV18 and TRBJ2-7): NAGVMQNPRHLVRRRGQEARLRCSPMKGHSHVYWYRQLPEEGLKFMVYLQKENIIDESGMPKERFSAEFPKEGPSILRIQQVVRGDSAAYFCASSPRLGKDEQYFGPGTRLTVT.